A single sample is the source of the 6 T cell receptor beta chains below, sequenced in a study of OX40 agonist ivuxolimab in advanced cancers. Assay used: immunoSEQ multiplex PCR; TCRdb lists only in-frame clones, some missing. The sample includes some 40,000 clones, just under 95% of them seen just once. The sequences come from CD4+ or CD8+ T cells sorted from blood, collected in a trial of the OX40 agonist ivuxolimab. Source of these receptors: an adult with an advanced solid tumor such as melanoma, head and neck, liver or kidney cancer.

The chain has TRBV6-1 and TRBJ2-7; 9 bases fit TRBD1. The CDR3 contains 16 residues. V was pared by 2 bases and J by 2 bases, with 7 bases of the junction left unmatched. Germline CDR1 is MNHNS and CDR2 is SASEGT. This CDR3 is CASSESPGQGTYEQYF. CDR3 nucleotide sequence: TGTGCCAGCAGTGAAAGTCCGGGACAGGGAACCTACGAGCAGTACTTC.

The chain couples TRBV4-1 to TRBJ2-7; D perhaps matches TRBD1 (5 bases). The CDR3 totals 15 residues. V was cut by 4 bases and J by 4 bases, with 17 bases left in between. The germline V gene encodes CDR1 MGHRA and CDR2 YSYEKL. In DNA form, the CDR3 reads TGCGCCAGCAGCCGTCAGGGAAACTCTGGGTACGAGCAGTACTTC. It codes for CASSRQGNSGYEQYF.

This clone was recorded only once. This rearrangement joins TRBV4-3 to TRBJ2-5; the D gene is possibly TRBD2 (6 bases). Germline V CDR1 and CDR2: LGHNA, YSLEER. With 0 bases removed from V and 1 base from J, the gap between germline ends came to 15 bases. CDR3 size: 17 residues. The CDR3: CASSQDITTGLQETQYF. For the CDR3, the DNA is TGCGCCAGCAGCCAAGATATCACCACGGGACTCCAAGAGACCCAGTACTTC.

V usage is TRBV6-5 and J usage is TRBJ2-7, with 7 bases identical to TRBD2. J lost 5 bases, V lost 5 bases, and 9 bases had no gene match. Per the germline V gene, CDR1 is MNHEY and CDR2 is SVGAGI. The CDR3 extends over 14 amino acids. In DNA form, the CDR3 reads TGTGCCAGCAGTCGGGGGAGGGGAAACCACGAGCAGTACTTC. This sequence encodes CASSRGRGNHEQYF.

The gene calls are TRBV28 and TRBJ1-1; weak D call: TRBD1 (5 bases). The CDR3 is 13 amino acids. With 3 bases removed from V and 5 bases from J, the gap between germline ends came to 10 bases. Per germline, CDR1 MDHEN and CDR2 SYDVKM. The CDR3 protein is CASSLWGGTEAFF. The CDR3 region has the DNA TGTGCCAGCAGTTTGTGGGGGGGGACTGAAGCTTTCTTT.

The chain couples TRBV11-3 to TRBJ2-2; tentatively, D is TRBD1 or TRBD2 (5 bases each). V lost 7 bases and J 3 bases, leaving 12 bases between the germline ends. CDR1 is SGHNT, CDR2 YENEEA, per germline. This CDR3 is 14 amino acids long. DNA of the CDR3: TGTGCCAGCACCGAGGGGCCGGACACCGGGGAGCTGTTTTTT. Translating gives CASTEGPDTGELFF. The variable domain in full, with the rest retrieved from reference TRBV11-3 and TRBJ2-2, is EAGVVQSPRYKIIEKKQPVAFWCNPISGHNTLYWYLQNLGQGPELLIRYENEEAVDDSQLPKDRFSAERLKGVDSTLKIQPAELGDSAVYLCASTEGPDTGELFFGEGSRLTVL.